A few counts support the clone carrying this T cell receptor (beta chain). This record belongs to a study of beta chain features in type 1 diabetes. Investigators reverse transcribed all isolated RNA, so they sequenced expressed TCRB transcripts. Libraries were prepared by immunoSEQ multiplex PCR; TCRdb keeps only in-frame clonotypes and omits some of them. The sample carries 300,000 to 350,000 clones, less than 10% recorded once. Germline trimming cut 6 bases from V and 4 bases from J; bases unmatched to any gene: 0. Germline V gene data show CDR1 as SQVTM and CDR2 as ANQGSEA. This CDR3 is 11 amino acids long.

This TCR came from a woman between 18 and 29 years old in good health. The chain carries TRBV29-1 and TRBJ2-5; 9 nucleotides align to TRBD2. Specimen: central memory CD4+ T cells from blood. The CDR3 loop is CSVTSGETQYF. CDR3 bases: TGCAGCGTGACTAGCGGAGAGACCCAGTACTTC.